The source of this T cell receptor beta chain is a study of OX40 agonist ivuxolimab in advanced cancers. Turning to the study itself: Patients in dose escalation had liver, melanoma, kidney or head and neck cancers.

Sequencing was performed with immunoSEQ multiplex PCR; in TCRdb, only in-frame clones are kept and a portion is missing. The sample includes 65,000 to 85,000 clones, around 92% of them seen just once. The V gene's germline CDR1 is MNHNS and CDR2 SASEGT. The CDR3 contains 14 residues. With 6 bases clipped from V and 3 bases from J, the junction kept 7 bases outside the gene matches. This clone was seen only once. The sequence was obtained from an adult with an advanced solid tumor such as melanoma, head and neck, liver or kidney cancer. V usage is TRBV6-1 and J usage is TRBJ1-1; 7 nucleotides line up with TRBD1. Sequences were derived from CD4+ or CD8+ T cells sorted from blood, sampled in a trial of the OX40 agonist ivuxolimab. CDR3 region: CASSTYRGDTEAFF. As DNA, the CDR3 is TGTGCCAGCAGCACCTACAGGGGAGACACTGAAGCTTTCTTT.